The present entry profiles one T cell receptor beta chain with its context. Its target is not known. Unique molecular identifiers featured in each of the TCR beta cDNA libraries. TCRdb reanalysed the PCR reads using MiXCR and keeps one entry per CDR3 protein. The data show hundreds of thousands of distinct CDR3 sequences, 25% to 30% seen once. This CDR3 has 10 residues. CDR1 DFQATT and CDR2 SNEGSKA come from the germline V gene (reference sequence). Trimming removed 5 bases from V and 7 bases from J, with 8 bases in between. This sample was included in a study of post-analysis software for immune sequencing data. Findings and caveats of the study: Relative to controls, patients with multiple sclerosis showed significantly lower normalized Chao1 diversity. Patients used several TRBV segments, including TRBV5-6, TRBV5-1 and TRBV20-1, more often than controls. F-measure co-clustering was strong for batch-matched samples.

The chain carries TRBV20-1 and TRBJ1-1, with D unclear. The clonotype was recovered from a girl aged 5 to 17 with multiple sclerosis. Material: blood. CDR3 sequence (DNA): TGCAGTGCTTACCTTTTTGAAGCTTTCTTT. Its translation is CSAYLFEAFF.